Below are 18 T cell receptor beta chains sequenced from a single sample in a study of blood T cells in healthy people across ages. PCR was performed a second time for about 7 to 11 cycles using a sample-barcoded 5' primer and a J-beta primer mix. TCRdb passed the 5' RACE reads through MiXCR, listing each CDR3 protein once. This sample has 700,000 to 850,000 distinct CDR3 sequences, with 30% to 45% found just once. Sequences were obtained from blood. Source of these receptors: a man between 18 and 35 years old in good health.

Here the CDR3 DNA reads TGTGCCAGCAGTATGGGGGGGGCTACTCCGTATACGCAGTATTTT. It codes for CASSMGGATPYTQYF. The V call is TRBV25-1, the J call TRBJ2-3, with a tentative D call TRBD2 (7 bases). This CDR3 region has 15 residues. The germline V and J ends were trimmed by 5 bases and 7 bases, with 19 bases remaining between them. From germline, CDR1 is MGHDK and CDR2 SYGVNS. Full variable domain (missing parts from reference TRBV25-1 and TRBJ2-3): EADIYQTPRYLVIGTGKKITLECSQTMGHDKMYWYQQDPGMELHLIHYSYGVNSTEKGDLSSESTVSRIRTEHFPLTLESARPSHTSQYLCASSMGGATPYTQYFGPGTRLTVL.

The rearrangement joins TRBV6-6 to TRBJ1-4, with D hard to call. V was clipped by 5 bases and J by 7 bases, with 23 bases between them. CDR3 length equals 17 residues. Germline CDR1 reads MNHNY; CDR2 reads SVGAGI (reference sequence). Here the CDR3 DNA reads TGTGCCAGCAGTCGAACGGGGTCCTCGCCAATGAGTGAAAAACTGTTTTTT. It encodes CASSRTGSSPMSEKLFF.

V is TRBV7-9 and J is TRBJ2-1, with 8 bases identical to TRBD2. V lost 1 base to trimming and J lost 8 bases; unmatched junction nucleotides: 7. This CDR3 contains 15 residues. From germline, CDR1 is SEHNR and CDR2 FQNEAQ (reference sequence). The CDR3 loop reads CASSLVEGTRDEQFF. In nucleotides, the CDR3 is TGTGCCAGCAGCTTAGTCGAGGGGACTAGGGATGAGCAGTTCTTC.

About this clonotype itself: At one boundary the junction diverges from the germline segment, which might be a read error. The chain carries TRBV10-3 and TRBJ1-2; TRBD1 agrees at 7 bases. The germline gives CDR1 ENHRY, CDR2 SYGVKD. This CDR3 is 14 amino acids long. The CDR3 region is CTISPGGPNYGYTF. CDR3 DNA: TGTACCATCAGTCCAGGGGGACCTAACTATGGCTACACCTTC.

The table lists this clonotype with many counts. V gene TRBV11-2 combines with J gene TRBJ2-3; D may be TRBD2 (6 bases). V gave up 2 bases and J gave up 5 bases, with 8 bases separating them. The CDR3 extends over 13 amino acids. Germline V gene data show CDR1 as SGHAT and CDR2 as FQNNGV. This chain's CDR3 is CASSLLGGDTQYF. CDR3 in DNA: TGTGCCAGCAGCTTACTGGGGGGAGATACGCAGTATTTT. Variable domain in full (rest from reference TRBV11-2 and TRBJ2-3): EAGVAQSPRYKIIEKRQSVAFWCNPISGHATLYWYQQILGQGPKLLIQFQNNGVVDDSQLPKDRFSAERLKGVDSTLKIQPAKLEDSAVYLCASSLLGGDTQYFGPGTRLTVL.

The V call is TRBV15, the J call TRBJ2-5, with D perhaps matching TRBD2 (5 bases). Trimming removed 5 bases from V and 13 bases from J, with 17 bases in between. The germline V gene encodes CDR1 LNHNV and CDR2 YYDKDF (reference sequence). This CDR3 contains 12 residues. CDR3 in DNA: TGTGCCACCAGCTCGGGGTACCACGAGCGGTACTTC. This codes for CATSSGYHERYF. Using reference TRBV15 and TRBJ2-5 for the parts outside the CDR3, the full variable domain is DAMVIQNPRYQVTQFGKPVTLSCSQTLNHNVMYWYQQKSSQAPKLLFHYYDKDFNNEADTPDNFQSRRPNTSFCFLDIRSPGLGDTAMYLCATSSGYHERYFGPGTRLLVL.

This clonotype was picked up a small number of times. The J gene is TRBJ2-1, the V gene TRBV20-1; a possible D gene is TRBD2 (7 bases). Trimming took off 4 bases at V and 7 bases at J, with 20 bases between the two ends. Germline CDR1 is DFQATT and CDR2 is SNEGSKA (reference sequence). CDR3 size: 15 residues. CDR3 residues: CSAIPSQRGGNEQFF. The CDR3 region has the DNA TGCAGTGCTATCCCCAGCCAAAGGGGGGGAAATGAGCAGTTCTTC.

This clonotype has only a few counts. This chain uses TRBV5-1 with TRBJ2-5, with 7 bases matching TRBD2. Germline-derived CDR1 and CDR2 are SGHRS and YFSETQ. Trimming cost V 7 bases and J 3 bases; bases outside gene matches: 12. CDR3 length: 15 residues. In DNA form, the CDR3 reads TGCGCCAGCGGACCTGACCCGGGACTAAAAGAGACCCAGTACTTC. As protein: CASGPDPGLKETQYF.

The V and J genes are TRBV27 and TRBJ2-1; D is unresolved. Germline assignment: CDR1 MNHEY and CDR2 SMNVEV (reference sequence). This CDR3 has 13 residues. V was pared by 5 bases and J by 10 bases, with 15 bases between. In DNA, the CDR3 is TGTGCCAGCAGTCCCATTCCTAGACCAGAGCAGTTCTTC. Translated, it gives CASSPIPRPEQFF.

On this clonotype itself: This may be a read error: a much more frequent sequence differs by one nucleotide. The CDR3 protein is CASSFELVGADTQYF. CDR3 nucleotide sequence: TGTGCCAGCAGTTTCGAGTTAGTGGGGGCAGATACGCAGTATTTT. The rearrangement links TRBV12-3 or TRBV12-4 to TRBJ2-3; perhaps D is TRBD1 or TRBD2 (5 bases each). V was pared by 3 bases and J by 4 bases, with 14 bases between. The CDR3 has 15 residues.

This clonotype was counted a single time. Since a much larger clone is just one base distant, this may be a read error. This chain links TRBV12-3 or TRBV12-4 with TRBJ2-7; 8 positions match TRBD1. This CDR3 has 18 amino acids. CDR3 residues: CAGSLPLRTGRGTYEQYF. The DNA for the CDR3 is TGTGCCGGCAGTTTACCTCTGAGGACAGGGCGGGGAACCTACGAGCAGTACTTC.

The CDR3 spells CASSPRGPETQYF. Written as DNA, the CDR3 is TGTGCCAGCAGTCCGAGGGGCCCAGAGACCCAGTACTTC. This chain links TRBV28 with TRBJ2-5; either TRBD1 or TRBD2 may fit D (5 bases each). CDR1 MDHEN and CDR2 SYDVKM come from the germline V gene. V was pared by 5 bases and J by 4 bases, with 11 bases between. The CDR3 spans 13 residues.

This clonotype was seen a few times. The chain is built from TRBV12-3 or TRBV12-4 and TRBJ2-3, with D maybe TRBD2 (5 bases). The V gene lost 8 bases and the J gene lost 3 bases, with 21 bases spanning the gap. CDR3 length: 16 amino acids. The DNA for the CDR3 is TGTGCCAGCTCACTATCGGGAACCGCGGGTACAGATACGCAGTATTTT. This translates into CASSLSGTAGTDTQYF.

Remarks on this clonotype: A junction end diverges from the germline sequence, so it may reflect a read error. The chain combines TRBV27 with TRBJ1-5; tentatively, D is TRBD1 (5 bases). The length of the CDR3 is 15 residues. Per germline, CDR1 MNHEY and CDR2 SMNVEV (reference sequence). CDR3 in amino acids: CASSLVGTSNQPQHF. The CDR3 DNA reads as TGCGCCAGCAGTTTAGTCGGGACGAGCAATCAGCCCCAGCATTTT.

The chain links TRBV6-5 to TRBJ2-7; 9 nucleotides align to TRBD2. This CDR3 region has 18 residues. From germline, CDR1 is MNHEY and CDR2 SVGAGI. Germline trimming cut 0 bases from V and 4 bases from J; bases unmatched to any gene: 13. The CDR3: CASSYSSRGRAGGYEQYF. In DNA, the CDR3 is TGTGCCAGCAGTTACTCGAGTAGGGGACGAGCGGGGGGTTACGAGCAGTACTTC.

This clonotype was observed a few times. This chain joins TRBV7-2 and TRBJ2-5, with D unresolved. V dropped 5 bases and J dropped 1 base, with 11 bases sitting between them. The CDR3 totals 14 residues. Germline lookup yields CDR1 SGHTA and CDR2 FQGNSA. As DNA, the CDR3 is TGTGCCAGCAGCGTTAGTCGGACCCAAGAGACCCAGTACTTC. Encoded protein: CASSVSRTQETQYF.

The chain uses TRBV5-1 and TRBJ1-6, with 8 bases fitting TRBD1. Germline CDR1 SGHRS, CDR2 YFSETQ. J was trimmed by 4 bases and V by 3 bases; bases with no gene match: 12. The CDR3 is made up of 18 amino acids. As DNA, the CDR3 is TGCGCCAGCAGCTCCGGACAGGGAGGCATCTCGTATAATTCACCCCTCCACTTT. It encodes CASSSGQGGISYNSPLHF.

The sample holds many counts of this clonotype. The J gene is TRBJ2-1, the V gene TRBV6-5, with D possibly being TRBD1 or TRBD2 (5 bases each). V lost 6 bases and J lost 9, with 9 bases in between. Germline lookup yields CDR1 MNHEY and CDR2 SVGAGI. The CDR3 consists of 11 residues. This CDR3 is CASRARGEQFF. CDR3 nucleotide sequence: TGTGCCAGCAGAGCGAGGGGTGAGCAGTTCTTC.